This T cell receptor beta chain was recovered during a study of regulatory T cells in long-lasting Graves disease. The time point here: persistent/refractory GD, antithyroid drugs over 5 years with positive TRAb. PBMC-extracted RNA yielded the TCR library. Worth noting for this clonotype: A much larger clone lies a single base off, so this may be a read error.

Both iRepertoire HTBI primers and Arm-PCR of CDR3 regions were used to build the TCR beta libraries. TCRdb re-called the multiplex PCR reads through MiXCR, storing one row per CDR3 protein. The sample contains roughly 430,000 distinct CDR3 sequences, 21% of which appear only once. Sequencing used peripheral blood mononuclear cells (PBMCs), obtained when the disease was refractory, from a patient treated with antithyroid drugs. This clonotype originated in a female donor with Graves disease.

DNA of the CDR3: TGTGCCAGCAGCTTAGATTTCGGGGGGGGCCAAAAGACCCAGTACTTC. It translates to CASSLDFGGGQKTQYF. This chain joins TRBV6-1 and TRBJ2-5; 8 positions agree with TRBD2. CDR1 is MNHNS, CDR2 SASEGT, per germline. CDR3 size: 16 residues.